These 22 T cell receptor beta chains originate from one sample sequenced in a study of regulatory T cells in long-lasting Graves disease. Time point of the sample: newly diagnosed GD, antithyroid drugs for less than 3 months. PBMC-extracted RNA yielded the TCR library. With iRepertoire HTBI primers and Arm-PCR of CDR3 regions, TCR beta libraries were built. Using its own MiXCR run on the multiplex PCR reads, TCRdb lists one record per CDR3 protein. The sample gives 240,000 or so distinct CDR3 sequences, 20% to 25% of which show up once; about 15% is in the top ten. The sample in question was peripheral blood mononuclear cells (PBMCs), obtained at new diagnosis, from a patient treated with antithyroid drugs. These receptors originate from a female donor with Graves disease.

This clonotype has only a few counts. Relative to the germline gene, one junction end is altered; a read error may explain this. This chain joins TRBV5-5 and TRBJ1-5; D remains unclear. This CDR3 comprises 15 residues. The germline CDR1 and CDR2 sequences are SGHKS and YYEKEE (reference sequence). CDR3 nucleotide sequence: TGTGCCGGCAGCCTAATCGACTCTCGCAATCAGCCCCAGCATTTT. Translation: CAGSLIDSRNQPQHF.

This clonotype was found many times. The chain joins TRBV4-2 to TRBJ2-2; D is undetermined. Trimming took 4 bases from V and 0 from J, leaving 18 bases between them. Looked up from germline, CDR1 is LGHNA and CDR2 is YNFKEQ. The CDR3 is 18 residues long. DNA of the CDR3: TGTGCCAGCAGCCCTAAGGACGGCACTTTCGCGAACACCGGGGAGCTGTTTTTT. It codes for CASSPKDGTFANTGELFF.

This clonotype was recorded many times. The CDR3 protein is CASSHGQAYGYTF. CDR3 coding DNA: TGTGCCAGCAGCCACGGCCAAGCCTATGGCTACACCTTC. The V and J genes are TRBV3-1 and TRBJ1-2, with unresolved D. The germline V gene encodes CDR1 LGHDT and CDR2 YNNKEL (reference sequence). V was cut by 3 bases and J by 4 bases, with 9 bases left in between. CDR3 size: 13 residues.

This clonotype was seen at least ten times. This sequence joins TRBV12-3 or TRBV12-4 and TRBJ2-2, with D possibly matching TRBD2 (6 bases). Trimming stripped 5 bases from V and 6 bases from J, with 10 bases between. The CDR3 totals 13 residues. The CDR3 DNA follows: TGTGCCAGCAGTATCCGGGAGTCCGGGGAGCTGTTTTTT. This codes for CASSIRESGELFF.

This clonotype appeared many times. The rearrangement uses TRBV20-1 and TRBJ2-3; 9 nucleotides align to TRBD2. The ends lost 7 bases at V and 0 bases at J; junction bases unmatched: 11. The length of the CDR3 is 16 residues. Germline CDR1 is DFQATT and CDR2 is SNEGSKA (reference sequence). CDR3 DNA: TGCAGTGTCCCAGCGGGGGGAACCTCTAGCACAGATACGCAGTATTTT. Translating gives CSVPAGGTSSTDTQYF.

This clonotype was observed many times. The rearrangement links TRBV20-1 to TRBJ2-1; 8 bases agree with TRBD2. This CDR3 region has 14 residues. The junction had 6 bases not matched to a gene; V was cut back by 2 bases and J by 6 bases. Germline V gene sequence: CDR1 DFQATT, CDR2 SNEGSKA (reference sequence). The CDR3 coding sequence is TGCAGTGCTAGACTGAGCGGGAGCGTCAATGAGCAGTTCTTC. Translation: CSARLSGSVNEQFF.

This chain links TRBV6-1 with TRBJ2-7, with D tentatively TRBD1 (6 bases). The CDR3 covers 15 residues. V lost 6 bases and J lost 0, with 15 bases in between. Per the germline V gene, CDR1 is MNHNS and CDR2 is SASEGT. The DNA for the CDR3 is TGTGCCAGCAGCCCGGTGGGGGCCCACTCCTACGAGCAGTACTTC. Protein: CASSPVGAHSYEQYF.

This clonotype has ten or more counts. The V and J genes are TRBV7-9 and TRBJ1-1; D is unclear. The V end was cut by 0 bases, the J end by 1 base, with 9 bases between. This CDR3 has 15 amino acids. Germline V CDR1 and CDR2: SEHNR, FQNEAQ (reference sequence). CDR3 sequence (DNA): TGTGCCAGCAGCTTAGCGTCGGGGAGGAACACTGAAGCTTTCTTT. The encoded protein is CASSLASGRNTEAFF.

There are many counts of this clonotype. The chain's CDR3 is CASRQGSGYSNQPQHF. The CDR3, as DNA: TGTGCCAGTCGACAGGGATCAGGTTATAGCAATCAGCCCCAGCATTTT. This chain joins TRBV2 and TRBJ1-5; TRBD1 aligns across 7 bases. The CDR3 covers 16 residues. The ends lost 9 bases at V and 0 bases at J; junction bases unmatched: 11. CDR1 is SNHLY and CDR2 is FYNNEI in the germline V gene.

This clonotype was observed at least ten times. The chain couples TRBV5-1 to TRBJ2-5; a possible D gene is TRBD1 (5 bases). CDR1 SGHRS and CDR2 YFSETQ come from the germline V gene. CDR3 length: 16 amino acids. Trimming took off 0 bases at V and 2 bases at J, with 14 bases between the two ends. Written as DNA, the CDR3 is TGCGCCAGCAGCTTGGCCCCCGCAGGGTCACAAGAGACCCAGTACTTC. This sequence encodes CASSLAPAGSQETQYF.

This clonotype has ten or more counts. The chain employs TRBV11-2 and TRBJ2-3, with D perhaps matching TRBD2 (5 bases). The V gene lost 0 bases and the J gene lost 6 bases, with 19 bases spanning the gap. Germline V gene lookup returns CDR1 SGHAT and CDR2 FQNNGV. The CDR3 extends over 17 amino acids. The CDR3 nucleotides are TGTGCCAGCAGCTTAGATCATCTGGGAGCTGGGTTCGATACGCAGTATTTT. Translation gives CASSLDHLGAGFDTQYF.

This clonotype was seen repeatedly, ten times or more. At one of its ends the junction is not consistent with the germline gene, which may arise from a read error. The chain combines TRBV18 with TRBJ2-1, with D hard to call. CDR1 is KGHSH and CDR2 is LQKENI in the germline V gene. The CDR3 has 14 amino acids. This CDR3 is CATSRDSSYNEQFF. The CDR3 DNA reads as TGTGCCACCTCAAGGGATAGCTCCTACAATGAGCAGTTCTTC. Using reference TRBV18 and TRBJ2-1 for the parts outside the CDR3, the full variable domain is NAGVMQNPRHLVRRRGQEARLRCSPMKGHSHVYWYRQLPEEGLKFMVYLQKENIIDESGMPKERFSAEFPKEGPSILRIQQVVRGDSAAYFCATSRDSSYNEQFFGPGTRLTVL.

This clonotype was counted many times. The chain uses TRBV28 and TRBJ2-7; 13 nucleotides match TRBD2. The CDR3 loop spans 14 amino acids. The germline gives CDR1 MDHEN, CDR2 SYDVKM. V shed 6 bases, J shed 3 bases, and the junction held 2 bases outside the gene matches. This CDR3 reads CASRTSGRFYEQYF. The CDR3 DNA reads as TGTGCCAGCAGGACTAGCGGGAGGTTCTACGAGCAGTACTTC.

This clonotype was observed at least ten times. CDR3 amino acids: CASSFNSGGQETQYF. CDR3 bases: TGTGCCAGCAGCTTTAATAGCGGGGGACAAGAGACCCAGTACTTC. The chain links TRBV7-2 to TRBJ2-5; 9 bases align to TRBD2. Trimming took 3 bases from V and 2 from J; bases not matched to a gene: 4. The CDR3 runs 15 residues. Germline loops: CDR1 SGHTA, CDR2 FQGNSA.

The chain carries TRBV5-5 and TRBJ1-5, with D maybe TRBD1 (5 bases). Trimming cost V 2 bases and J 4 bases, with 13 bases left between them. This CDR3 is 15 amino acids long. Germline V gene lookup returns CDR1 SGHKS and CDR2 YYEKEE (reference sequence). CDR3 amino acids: CASSFTRQQNQPQHF. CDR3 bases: TGTGCCAGCAGCTTTACCCGACAGCAGAATCAGCCCCAGCATTTT.

The CDR3 DNA is TGTGCCAGCAGTTTCCGACAGGAGTTAGACAGCTCCTATAATTCACCCCTCCACTTT. As protein: CASSFRQELDSSYNSPLHF. This chain uses TRBV6-5 with TRBJ1-6; tentatively, D is TRBD1 (6 bases). V was trimmed by 4 bases and J by 0 bases, leaving 19 bases between them. Looked up from germline, CDR1 is MNHEY and CDR2 is SVGAGI. The CDR3 contains 19 residues.

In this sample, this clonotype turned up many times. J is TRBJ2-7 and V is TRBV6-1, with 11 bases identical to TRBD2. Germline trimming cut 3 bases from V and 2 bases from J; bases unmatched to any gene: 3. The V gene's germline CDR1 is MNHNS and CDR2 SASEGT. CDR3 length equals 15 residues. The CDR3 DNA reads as TGTGCCAGCAGTGACGGGACTAGCGGCACCTACGAGCAGTACTTC. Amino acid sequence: CASSDGTSGTYEQYF.

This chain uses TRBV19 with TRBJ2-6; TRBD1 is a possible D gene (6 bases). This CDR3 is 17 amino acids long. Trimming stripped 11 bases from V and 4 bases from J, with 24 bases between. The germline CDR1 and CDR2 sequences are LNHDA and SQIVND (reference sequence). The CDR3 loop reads CACVGPTGSSGANVLTF. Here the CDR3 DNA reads TGTGCCTGTGTTGGTCCGACAGGTAGTAGCGGGGCCAACGTCCTGACTTTC. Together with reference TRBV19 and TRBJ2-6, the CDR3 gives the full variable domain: DGGITQSPKYLFRKEGQNVTLSCEQNLNHDAMYWYRQDPGQGLRLIYYSQIVNDFQKGDIAEGYSVSREKKESFPLTVTSAQKNPTAFYLCACVGPTGSSGANVLTFGAGSRLTVL.

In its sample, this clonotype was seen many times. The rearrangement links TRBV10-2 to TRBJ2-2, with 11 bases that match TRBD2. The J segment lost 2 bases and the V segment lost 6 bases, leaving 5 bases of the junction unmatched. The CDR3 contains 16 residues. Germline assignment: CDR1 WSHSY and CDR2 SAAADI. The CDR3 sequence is CASSLSGRANTGELFF. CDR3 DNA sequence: TGCGCCAGCAGCCTTAGCGGGAGGGCAAACACCGGGGAGCTGTTTTTT.

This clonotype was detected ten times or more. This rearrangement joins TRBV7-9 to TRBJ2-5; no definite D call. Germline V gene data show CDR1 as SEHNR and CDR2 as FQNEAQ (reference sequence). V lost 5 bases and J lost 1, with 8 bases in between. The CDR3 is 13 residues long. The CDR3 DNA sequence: TGTGCCAGCAGCCGACGGCGCCAAGAGACCCAGTACTTC. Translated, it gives CASSRRRQETQYF.

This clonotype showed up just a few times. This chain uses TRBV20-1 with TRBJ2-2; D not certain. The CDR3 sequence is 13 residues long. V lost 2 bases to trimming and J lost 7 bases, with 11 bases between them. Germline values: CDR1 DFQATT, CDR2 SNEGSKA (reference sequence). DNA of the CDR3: TGCAGTGCTAGACATCGCACCCTCGGGGAGCTGTTTTTT. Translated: CSARHRTLGELFF.

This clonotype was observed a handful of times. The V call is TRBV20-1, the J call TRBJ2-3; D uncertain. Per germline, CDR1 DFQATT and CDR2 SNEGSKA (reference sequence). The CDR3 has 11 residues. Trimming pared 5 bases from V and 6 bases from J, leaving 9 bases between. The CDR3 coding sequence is TGCAGTGCTCCAACAGACGATACGCAGTATTTT. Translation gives CSAPTDDTQYF.